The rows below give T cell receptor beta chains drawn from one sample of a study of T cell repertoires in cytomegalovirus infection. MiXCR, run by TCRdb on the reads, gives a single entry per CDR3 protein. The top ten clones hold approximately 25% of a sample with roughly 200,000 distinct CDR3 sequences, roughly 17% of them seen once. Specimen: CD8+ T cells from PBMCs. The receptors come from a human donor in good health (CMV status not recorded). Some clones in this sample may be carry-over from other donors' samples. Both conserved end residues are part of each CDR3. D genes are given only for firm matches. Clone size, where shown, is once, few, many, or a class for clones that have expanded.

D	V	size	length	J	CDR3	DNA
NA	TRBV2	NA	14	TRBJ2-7	CASRALPGDYEQYF	TGTGCCAGCAGGGCCTTACCCGGGGACTACGAGCAGTACTTC
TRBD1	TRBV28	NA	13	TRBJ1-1	CASSSGQVTEAFF	TGTGCCAGCAGTTCCGGACAGGTTACTGAAGCTTTCTTT
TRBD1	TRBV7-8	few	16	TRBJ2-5	CASSLSRGWIGETQYF	TGTGCCAGCAGCTTATCCAGGGGGTGGATTGGGGAGACCCAGTACTTC
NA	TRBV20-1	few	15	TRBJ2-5	CSASPGEGTRKTQYF	TGCAGTGCTAGCCCTGGCGAGGGCACAAGAAAGACCCAGTACTTC
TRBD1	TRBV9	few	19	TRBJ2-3	CASSVRGTGAQLLTDTQYF	TGTGCCAGCAGCGTAAGGGGGACAGGGGCCCAACTCCTCACAGATACGCAGTATTTT
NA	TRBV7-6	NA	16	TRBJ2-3	CASSLRRGKLTDTQYF	TGTGCCAGCAGCTTGCGCCGGGGGAAGCTCACAGATACGCAGTATTTT
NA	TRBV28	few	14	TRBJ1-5	CASSLAQLNQPQHF	TGTGCCAGCAGCCTAGCACAGCTTAATCAGCCCCAGCATTTT
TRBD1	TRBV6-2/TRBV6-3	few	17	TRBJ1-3	CASSYWTGPLSGNTIYF	TGTGCCAGCAGTTACTGGACAGGGCCACTCTCTGGAAACACCATATATTTT
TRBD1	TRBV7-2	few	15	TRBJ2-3	CASSFRTGGTDTQYF	TGTGCCAGCAGCTTCCGGACAGGGGGCACAGATACGCAGTATTTT
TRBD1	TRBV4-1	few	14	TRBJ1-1	CASRGDRGNMLAFF	TGCGCCAGCAGGGGGGACAGGGGGAACATGTTAGCTTTCTTT
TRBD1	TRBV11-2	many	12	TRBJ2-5	CASSTFQGVQYF	TGTGCCAGCAGCACATTCCAGGGGGTCCAGTACTTC
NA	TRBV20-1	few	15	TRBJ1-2	CSARDSGQPNYGYTF	TGCAGTGCTAGGGATTCGGGACAACCTAACTATGGCTACACCTTC
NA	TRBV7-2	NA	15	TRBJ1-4	CASSLTTERGEKLFF	TGTGCCAGCAGCTTAACGACGGAGCGGGGTGAAAAACTGTTTTTT
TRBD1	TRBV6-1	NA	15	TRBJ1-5	CASSWTGDSNQPQHF	TGTGCCAGCAGCTGGACAGGGGATAGCAATCAGCCCCAGCATTTT
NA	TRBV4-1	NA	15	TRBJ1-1	CASSQRDPRNTEAFF	TGCGCCAGCAGCCAAAGAGACCCCAGGAACACTGAAGCTTTCTTT
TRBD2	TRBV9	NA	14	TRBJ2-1	CASSISGTDNEQFF	TGTGCCAGCAGCATCAGCGGGACGGACAATGAGCAGTTCTTC
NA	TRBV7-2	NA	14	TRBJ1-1	CASSAYSLRPEAFF	TGTGCCAGCAGCGCTTACTCGCTTAGGCCTGAAGCTTTCTTT
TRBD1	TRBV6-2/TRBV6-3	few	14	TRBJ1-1	CASSGDSLYTEAFF	TGTGCCAGCAGTGGGGACAGCTTGTATACTGAAGCTTTCTTT